What follows are 13 T cell receptor beta chains derived from one specimen sequenced in a study of response to subunit inactivated influenza vaccine. TCRdb called the RT-PCR reads again in MiXCR, with one record for every CDR3 protein. The data show 610,000 or so distinct CDR3 sequences, approximately 15% seen once. Here the sequenced sample was PBMCs from blood, taken 11 to 12 days after vaccination. The receptors come from a man aged 50 or older who received an inactivated influenza vaccine.

The table lists this clonotype with many counts. The rearrangement joins TRBV4-1 to TRBJ2-6, with a tentative D call TRBD2 (6 bases). The V end was cut by 1 base, the J end by 0 bases, with 7 bases between. Germline loops: CDR1 MGHRA, CDR2 YSYEKL. The CDR3 is made up of 16 amino acids. CDR3 protein: CASSQVGGSGANVLTF. As DNA, the CDR3 is TGCGCCAGCAGCCAAGTGGGGGGCTCTGGGGCCAACGTCCTGACTTTC.

This clonotype was picked up a small number of times. The chain recombines TRBV5-1 with TRBJ2-1, with TRBD2 matching 12 bases. V lost 1 base, J lost 6 bases, and 11 bases stayed unmatched. CDR1 is SGHRS, CDR2 YFSETQ, per germline. The CDR3 contains 18 residues. This CDR3 reads CASSLSASGGADINEQFF. CDR3 nucleotides: TGCGCCAGCAGCTTGTCGGCTAGCGGGGGGGCCGATATCAATGAGCAGTTCTTC.

This chain uses TRBV20-1 with TRBJ2-3, with D unclear. Germline V CDR1 and CDR2: DFQATT, SNEGSKA (reference sequence). The CDR3 has 13 amino acids. Trimming took 5 bases from V and 4 from J, leaving 13 bases between them. CDR3 nucleotide sequence: TGCAGTGCTCGTCGGCAGTGGCCAGATACGCAGTATTTT. Translating it yields CSARRQWPDTQYF.

This chain uses TRBV7-8 with TRBJ2-1, with 10 bases identical to TRBD2. The germline V gene has CDR1 SGHVS and CDR2 FQNEAQ. The CDR3 has 18 amino acids. The ends lost 3 bases at V and 2 bases at J; junction bases unmatched: 10. The DNA for the CDR3 is TGTGCCAGCAGCTTGCCCGGGACTAGCGCCCGACCCTACAATGAGCAGTTCTTC. Amino acids: CASSLPGTSARPYNEQFF.

The V and J genes are TRBV12-3 or TRBV12-4 and TRBJ2-5; TRBD2 matches at 9 bases. The CDR3 has 16 amino acids. Trimming removed 6 bases from V and 4 bases from J; junction bases left unmatched: 12. The CDR3 here is CASSLSGLAIRETQYF. The CDR3 DNA sequence: TGTGCCAGCAGCCTATCCGGACTAGCGATAAGAGAGACCCAGTACTTC.

This clonotype was counted at least ten times. This chain uses TRBV11-2 with TRBJ2-7; TRBD2 aligns across 8 bases. The CDR3 runs to 17 residues. Trimming cost V 3 bases and J 0 bases; bases outside gene matches: 10. CDR1 SGHAT and CDR2 FQNNGV come from the germline V gene. The CDR3 region has the DNA TGTGCCAGCAGCTTGGTCGGGGGGGGTCCAATCTCCTACGAGCAGTACTTC. Translating it yields CASSLVGGGPISYEQYF.

The V gene is TRBV6-5, the J gene TRBJ1-5; D is unclear. Trimming removed 4 bases from V and 3 bases from J, with 7 bases in between. Germline V gene sequence: CDR1 MNHEY, CDR2 SVGAGI. The CDR3 loop spans 13 amino acids. CDR3 amino acids: CASSFGYNQPQHF. CDR3 coding DNA: TGTGCCAGCAGTTTCGGATACAATCAGCCCCAGCATTTT.

To note about this clonotype: A much larger clone lies one base from this, so it may be a read error. The chain has TRBV12-3 or TRBV12-4 and TRBJ2-1; 10 positions match TRBD2. The trim removed 5 bases at V and 4 bases at J, leaving 5 bases unmatched. The CDR3 runs 15 residues. The CDR3 DNA reads TGTGCCAGCAGTAACACTAGCGGGATATACAATGAGCAGTTCTTC. Amino acids: CASSNTSGIYNEQFF.

The V call is TRBV2, the J call TRBJ2-1, with D unresolved. The CDR3 totals 13 residues. Germline V gives CDR1 SNHLY, CDR2 FYNNEI. Trimming shortened V by 4 bases and J by 5 bases, and 9 bases separated the two germline ends. This CDR3 reads CASSALVNNEQFF. CDR3 nucleotide sequence: TGTGCCAGCAGTGCTCTCGTGAACAATGAGCAGTTCTTC.

This chain uses TRBV7-9 with TRBJ1-5; 10 bases map to TRBD1. Trimming at V came to 2 bases and at J to 7 bases, leaving 5 bases not matched to a gene. CDR3 length: 15 residues. Looked up from germline, CDR1 is SEHNR and CDR2 is FQNEAQ (reference sequence). CDR3 residues: CASSLTGTGEQPQHF. For the CDR3, the DNA is TGTGCCAGCAGCTTAACCGGGACAGGGGAACAGCCCCAGCATTTT.

J is TRBJ2-1 and V is TRBV3-1, with 12 bases lining up with TRBD2. Germline V gives CDR1 LGHDT, CDR2 YNNKEL (reference sequence). Germline trimming cut 0 bases from V and 8 bases from J; bases unmatched to any gene: 11. This CDR3 has 18 amino acids. Here the CDR3 reads CASSQDRPSGRAVDEQFF. CDR3 DNA sequence: TGTGCCAGCAGCCAAGATCGGCCTAGCGGGAGGGCCGTCGATGAGCAGTTCTTC.

This clonotype showed up many times. The gene calls are TRBV28 and TRBJ1-5; a possible D gene is TRBD1 (5 bases). CDR1 is MDHEN, CDR2 SYDVKM, per germline. Deletions cut 3 bases from V and 6 bases from J, with 9 bases between. This CDR3 has 13 residues. The CDR3 region has the DNA TGTGCCAGCAGTTTTGAGGGGACTCAGCCCCAGCATTTT. Translating it yields CASSFEGTQPQHF.

The rearrangement uses TRBV5-6 and TRBJ2-1, with D possibly matching TRBD2 (6 bases). The CDR3 spans 16 residues. Germline assignment: CDR1 SGHDT and CDR2 YYEEEE. V lost 2 bases, J lost 0 bases, and 12 bases lay in between. CDR3 loop: CASSFGGLTSYNEQFF. The CDR3 nucleotides are TGTGCCAGCAGCTTCGGAGGACTAACCTCCTACAATGAGCAGTTCTTC.